The 25 T cell receptor beta chains presented below share a single source sample, sequenced in a study of blood T cell repertoires in COVID-19. Here immunoSEQ multiplex PCR was the method, and the copy in TCRdb shows in-frame clones only, minus some. The data contain about 240,000 clones, roughly 80% of them singletons. The source material was peripheral blood. All receptors come from a woman aged 18 to 35 with acute or convalescent COVID-19.

The sample holds a few counts of this clone. The V call is TRBV3-1 (or the pseudogene TRBV3-2), the J call TRBJ2-1; D is perhaps TRBD2 (6 bases). CDR1 is LGHDT, CDR2 YNNKEL, per germline (reference sequence). This CDR3 comprises 17 residues. The ends were cut back, 4 bases at V and 2 bases at J, with 18 bases in the middle. The CDR3 region is CASSPIQPGDPYNEQFF. The CDR3 nucleotides are TGTGCCAGCAGCCCAATCCAACCGGGGGACCCCTACAATGAGCAGTTCTTC.

The genes are TRBV13 and TRBJ2-3; 15 nucleotides line up with TRBD2. The V gene's germline CDR1 is PRHDT and CDR2 FYEKMQ (reference sequence). This CDR3 region has 17 residues. Trimming at V came to 4 bases and at J to 6 bases, leaving 8 bases not matched to a gene. CDR3 in DNA: TGTGCCAGCAGCTGGCGGACTAGCGGGAGGGGGTCGGATACGCAGTATTTT. Translated: CASSWRTSGRGSDTQYF.

Comment on this clone: Within the sample, other DNA sequences also encode this same CDR3. The chain uses TRBV6-5 and TRBJ1-5; D uncertain. This CDR3 spans 15 amino acids. V gave up 0 bases and J gave up 3 bases, with 9 bases separating them. Germline V gives CDR1 MNHEY, CDR2 SVGAGI. The CDR3 bases are TGTGCCAGCAGTTACTCCGGTCTCTCCAATCAGCCCCAGCATTTT. Residues: CASSYSGLSNQPQHF.

This clone showed up many times. J is TRBJ2-4 and V is TRBV9; TRBD1 matches at 11 bases. After removal of 0 bases from V and 7 bases from J, the junction contained 0 bases not matched to a gene. Germline V gene lookup returns CDR1 SGDLS and CDR2 YYNGEE. CDR3 size: 14 residues. The CDR3 region has the DNA TGTGCCAGCAGCGTAGGGGACAGGGGGAACATTCAGTACTTC. This sequence encodes CASSVGDRGNIQYF.

The J gene is TRBJ1-3, the V gene TRBV18; D remains ambiguous. CDR3 length: 17 residues. The germline gives CDR1 KGHSH, CDR2 LQKENI. V was pared by 0 bases and J by 0 bases, with 12 bases between. CDR3 in amino acids: CASSPPSTGSSGNTIYF. In nucleotides, the CDR3 is TGTGCCAGCTCACCACCGTCGACGGGGTCCTCTGGAAACACCATATATTTT.

The chain uses TRBV2 and TRBJ2-7; TRBD1 agrees at 8 bases. CDR1 SNHLY and CDR2 FYNNEI come from the germline V gene. Trimming took 3 bases from V and 0 from J; bases not matched to a gene: 7. The CDR3 length is 16 residues. This chain's CDR3 is CASSEPTGENSYEQYF. CDR3 sequence (DNA): TGTGCCAGCAGTGAGCCGACAGGGGAGAACTCCTACGAGCAGTACTTC.

The genes are TRBV10-3 and TRBJ2-7; unclear D gene. The CDR3 is made up of 15 amino acids. V was pared by 5 bases and J by 0 bases, with 14 bases between. Germline V gene lookup returns CDR1 ENHRY and CDR2 SYGVKD. The CDR3 region is CAISPMAEISYEQYF. CDR3 nucleotides: TGTGCCATCAGTCCTATGGCGGAGATCTCCTACGAGCAGTACTTC.

This chain connects TRBV29-1 to TRBJ1-2; 8 bases are a match to TRBD1. V lost 7 bases, J lost 8 bases, and 12 bases stayed unmatched. Per germline, CDR1 SQVTM and CDR2 ANQGSEA. The CDR3 has 13 amino acids. CDR3 DNA sequence: TGCAGCGGCACCGACAGGGGAGGATGGGGCTACACCTTC. As protein: CSGTDRGGWGYTF.

The J gene is TRBJ2-2, the V gene TRBV28; 13 nucleotides line up with TRBD2. The germline CDR1 and CDR2 sequences are MDHEN and SYDVKM. This CDR3 contains 15 residues. V lost 6 bases, J lost 4 bases, and 2 bases stayed unmatched. The CDR3 DNA sequence: TGTGCCAGCAGACGGACTAGCGGGGGCACCGGGGAGCTGTTTTTT. As protein: CASRRTSGGTGELFF.

In DNA, the CDR3 is TGTGCCAGCAGTGATGGGCGGGGAAGCACAGATACGCAGTATTTT. This codes for CASSDGRGSTDTQYF. V is TRBV6-1 and J is TRBJ2-3; possible D gene TRBD2, 6 bases. This CDR3 is built from 15 residues. The germline gives CDR1 MNHNS, CDR2 SASEGT. Between the trimmed V and J ends, which lost 3 bases and 0 bases, there was a span of 10 bases.

This chain uses TRBV5-6 with TRBJ2-7, with D perhaps matching TRBD2 (5 bases). The germline V gene encodes CDR1 SGHDT and CDR2 YYEEEE. The V and J ends lost 0 bases and 5 bases respectively, with 12 bases between them. The CDR3 runs to 14 residues. CDR3 amino acids: CASSLELVVHEQYF. CDR3 DNA: TGTGCCAGCAGCTTGGAACTAGTTGTCCACGAGCAGTACTTC.

This clone has just a few counts. This chain joins TRBV4-3 and TRBJ2-7; 13 bases align to TRBD2. Germline V CDR1 and CDR2: LGHNA, YSLEER. The CDR3 has 15 residues. Trimming at V came to 0 bases and at J to 11 bases, leaving 7 bases not matched to a gene. The CDR3 loop is CASSQEGLAGEGKYF. In DNA, the CDR3 is TGCGCCAGCAGCCAAGAAGGACTAGCGGGAGAGGGGAAGTACTTC.

The chain carries TRBV28 and TRBJ2-7; D is undetermined. The CDR3 length is 14 residues. In germline, CDR1 is MDHEN, CDR2 SYDVKM. V dropped 5 bases and J dropped 0 bases, with 11 bases sitting between them. CDR3 loop: CASSPPGISYEQYF. In DNA, the CDR3 is TGTGCCAGCAGTCCACCAGGCATCTCCTACGAGCAGTACTTC. Using reference TRBV28 and TRBJ2-7 for the parts outside the CDR3, the full variable domain is DVKVTQSSRYLVKRTGEKVFLECVQDMDHENMFWYRQDPGLGLRLIYFSYDVKMKEKGDIPEGYSVSREKKERFSLILESASTNQTSMYLCASSPPGISYEQYFGPGTRLTVT.

This sequence joins TRBV10-2 and TRBJ1-1, with a possible D match to TRBD1 (5 bases). Deletions cut 0 bases from V and 6 bases from J, with 8 bases between. CDR1 is WSHSY, CDR2 SAAADI, per germline. The CDR3 covers 13 residues. The CDR3 DNA is TGCGCCAGCAGTGAGTCTTGGGACTCTGAAGCTTTCTTT. It encodes CASSESWDSEAFF.

The chain has TRBV15 and TRBJ1-1, with D maybe TRBD1 (6 bases). The germline V and J ends were trimmed by 1 base and 0 bases, with 9 bases remaining between them. The CDR3 sequence is 15 residues long. The germline V gene has CDR1 LNHNV and CDR2 YYDKDF (reference sequence). CDR3 sequence (DNA): TGTGCCACCAGCAGAGGCGGGGGCTTGAACACTGAAGCTTTCTTT. Residues: CATSRGGGLNTEAFF.

This clone came up a few times. This chain uses TRBV13 with TRBJ2-4, with a weak D call TRBD2 (5 bases). The CDR3 contains 15 residues. Trimming cost V 2 bases and J 5 bases, with 13 bases left between them. Germline V gives CDR1 PRHDT, CDR2 FYEKMQ (reference sequence). In DNA, the CDR3 is TGTGCCAGCAGCTTAAGCGGTCTTGGGGAAAACATTCAGTACTTC. As protein: CASSLSGLGENIQYF.

V and J are TRBV5-6 and TRBJ1-1, with TRBD1 identical over 8 bases. The junction had 16 bases not matched to a gene; V was cut back by 0 bases and J by 3 bases. Per the germline V gene, CDR1 is SGHDT and CDR2 is YYEEEE. This CDR3 has 19 residues. CDR3 DNA: TGTGCCAGCAGCTTGGAGGTGACGGGGGCAACAGGGGGAGACACTGAAGCTTTCTTT. This sequence encodes CASSLEVTGATGGDTEAFF.

The chain recombines TRBV10-1 with TRBJ2-2; 10 bases match TRBD2. The V gene end was trimmed by 2 bases and the J gene end by 0 bases; junction bases not matched to a gene: 6. CDR3 length equals 18 residues. The V gene's germline CDR1 is WNHNN and CDR2 SYGVQD (reference sequence). CDR3 coding DNA: TGCGCCAGCAGTGAGGAAGCGGGAGGGGTTGCGAACACCGGGGAGCTGTTTTTT. It codes for CASSEEAGGVANTGELFF.

V gene TRBV7-6 combines with J gene TRBJ2-2, with 9 bases aligning to TRBD2. The CDR3 totals 17 residues. With V trimmed by 6 bases and J by 3 bases, 11 bases remained unmatched. Germline-derived CDR1 and CDR2 are SGHVS and FNYEAQ. The CDR3 DNA is TGTGCCAGCAGTCGGAGGGGTATAGCGGGGGACACCGGGGAGCTGTTTTTT. Translating gives CASSRRGIAGDTGELFF. Together with reference TRBV7-6 and TRBJ2-2, the CDR3 gives the full variable domain: GAGVSQSPRYKVTKRGQDVALRCDPISGHVSLYWYRQALGQGPEFLTYFNYEAQQDKSGLPNDRFSAERPEGSISTLTIQRTEQRDSAMYRCASSRRGIAGDTGELFFGEGSRLTVL.

The gene calls are TRBV11-2 and TRBJ1-2, with TRBD1 matching over 8 bases. This CDR3 is built from 12 residues. The ends lost 6 bases at V and 7 bases at J; junction bases unmatched: 4. Germline lookup yields CDR1 SGHAT and CDR2 FQNNGV. CDR3 nucleotides: TGTGCCAGCAGTGGACAGGGCGCTGGCTACACCTTC. Amino acid sequence: CASSGQGAGYTF.

The chain couples TRBV14 to TRBJ2-1; D gene uncertain. The length of the CDR3 is 14 residues. The germline V and J ends were trimmed by 0 bases and 7 bases, with 10 bases remaining between them. Per germline, CDR1 SGHDN and CDR2 FVKESK. CDR3 region: CASSQDLGRNEQFF. CDR3 coding DNA: TGTGCCAGCAGCCAAGATCTTGGCCGAAATGAGCAGTTCTTC.

The chain couples TRBV12-3 or TRBV12-4 to TRBJ2-1; D is ambiguous. This CDR3 has 12 residues. Deletions cut 6 bases from V and 3 bases from J, with 6 bases between. The CDR3 coding sequence is TGTGCCAGCAGGGCGGTCTACAATGAGCAGTTCTTC. This encodes CASRAVYNEQFF.

The genes are TRBV5-4 and TRBJ1-1, with TRBD1 matching over 8 bases. The germline V gene has CDR1 SGHNT and CDR2 YYREEE (reference sequence). Unmatched junction bases numbered 4, after V lost 2 bases and J lost 1 base. CDR3 length equals 15 residues. The CDR3 nucleotides read TGTGCCAGCAGCTTTCCACAGGGGGAGAACACTGAAGCTTTCTTT. Protein sequence: CASSFPQGENTEAFF. The whole variable domain, filled in from reference TRBV5-4 and TRBJ1-1, reads ETGVTQSPTHLIKTRGQQVTLRCSSQSGHNTVSWYQQALGQGPQFIFQYYREEENGRGNFPPRFSGLQFPNYSSELNVNALELDDSALYLCASSFPQGENTEAFFGQGTRLTVV.

The rearrangement uses TRBV29-1 and TRBJ2-3; D not resolved. The CDR3 is 12 residues long. Germline V CDR1 and CDR2: SQVTM, ANQGSEA. V was shortened by 4 bases and J by 2 bases, with 7 bases between the two germline ends. CDR3 coding DNA: TGCAGCGTTGCGTTAAACACAGATACGCAGTATTTT. Its protein product is CSVALNTDTQYF.

The rearrangement uses TRBV21-1 and TRBJ2-3; the DNA was not compared with TRBD2, the D call given in the table. TRBV21-1 is deemed a pseudogene. The CDR3 has 23 residues. The CDR3 DNA is TGTGCCAGCAGCAAAGCTGGGAGGGGCCCAATACTTAGACTAGCGGGGAGCACAGATACGCAGTATTTT. It codes for CASSKAGRGPILRLAGSTDTQYF.